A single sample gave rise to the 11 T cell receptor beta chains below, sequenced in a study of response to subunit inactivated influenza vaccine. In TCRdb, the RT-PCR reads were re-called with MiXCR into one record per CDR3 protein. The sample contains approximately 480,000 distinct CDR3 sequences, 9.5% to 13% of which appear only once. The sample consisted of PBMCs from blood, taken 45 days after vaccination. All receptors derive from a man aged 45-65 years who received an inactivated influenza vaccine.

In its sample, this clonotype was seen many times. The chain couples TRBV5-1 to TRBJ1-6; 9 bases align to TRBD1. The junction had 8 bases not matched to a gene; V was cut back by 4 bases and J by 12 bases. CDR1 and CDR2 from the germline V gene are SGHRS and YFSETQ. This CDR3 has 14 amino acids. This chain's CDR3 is CASSPGTGQQPLHF. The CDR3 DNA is TGCGCCAGCAGCCCCGGGACAGGGCAGCAACCCCTCCACTTT. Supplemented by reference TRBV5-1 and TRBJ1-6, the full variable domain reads KAGVTQTPRYLIKTRGQQVTLSCSPISGHRSVSWYQQTPGQGLQFLFEYFSETQRNKGNFPGRFSGRQFSNSRSEMNVSTLELGDSALYLCASSPGTGQQPLHFGNGTRLTVT.

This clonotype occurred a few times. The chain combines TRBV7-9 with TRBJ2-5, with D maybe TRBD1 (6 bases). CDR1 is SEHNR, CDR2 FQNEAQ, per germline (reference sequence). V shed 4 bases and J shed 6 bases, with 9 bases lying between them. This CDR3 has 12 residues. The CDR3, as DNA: TGTGCCAGCAGCTCAGGGGATCAGACCCAGTACTTC. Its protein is CASSSGDQTQYF. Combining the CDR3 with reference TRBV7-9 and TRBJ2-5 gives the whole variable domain DTGVSQNPRHKITKRGQNVTFRCDPISEHNRLYWYRQTLGQGPEFLTYFQNEAQLEKSRLLSDRFSAERPKGSFSTLEIQRTEQGDSAMYLCASSSGDQTQYFGPGTRLLVL.

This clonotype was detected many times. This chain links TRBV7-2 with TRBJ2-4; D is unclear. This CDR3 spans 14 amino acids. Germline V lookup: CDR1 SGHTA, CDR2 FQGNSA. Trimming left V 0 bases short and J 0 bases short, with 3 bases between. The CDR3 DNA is TGTGCCAGCAGCTTAGCGGGAGCCAAAAACATTCAGTACTTC. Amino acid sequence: CASSLAGAKNIQYF.

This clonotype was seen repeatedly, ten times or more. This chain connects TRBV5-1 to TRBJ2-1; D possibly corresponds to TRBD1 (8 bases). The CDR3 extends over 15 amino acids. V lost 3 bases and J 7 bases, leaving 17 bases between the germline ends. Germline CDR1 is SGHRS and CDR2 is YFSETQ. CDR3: CASSSTGQGGNEQFF. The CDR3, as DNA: TGCGCCAGCAGCTCTACTGGACAGGGAGGGAATGAGCAGTTCTTC.

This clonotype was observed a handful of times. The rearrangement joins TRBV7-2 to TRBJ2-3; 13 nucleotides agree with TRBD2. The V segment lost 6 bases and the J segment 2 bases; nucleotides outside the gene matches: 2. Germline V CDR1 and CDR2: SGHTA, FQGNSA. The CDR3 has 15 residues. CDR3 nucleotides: TGTGCCAGCAGACTAGCGGGGGGGCCCACAGATACGCAGTATTTT. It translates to CASRLAGGPTDTQYF.

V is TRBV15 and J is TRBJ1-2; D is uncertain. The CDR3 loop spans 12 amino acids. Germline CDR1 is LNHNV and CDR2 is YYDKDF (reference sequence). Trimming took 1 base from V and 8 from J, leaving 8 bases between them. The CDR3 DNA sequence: TGTGCCACCAGCAGAGGTTGGGAAGGCTACACCTTC. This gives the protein CATSRGWEGYTF.

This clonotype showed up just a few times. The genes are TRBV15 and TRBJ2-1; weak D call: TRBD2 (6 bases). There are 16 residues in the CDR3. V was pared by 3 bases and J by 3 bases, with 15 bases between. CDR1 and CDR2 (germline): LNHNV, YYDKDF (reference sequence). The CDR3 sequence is CATSSSRGIGYNEQFF. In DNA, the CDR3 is TGTGCCACCAGCAGTTCACGGGGGATCGGCTACAATGAGCAGTTCTTC.

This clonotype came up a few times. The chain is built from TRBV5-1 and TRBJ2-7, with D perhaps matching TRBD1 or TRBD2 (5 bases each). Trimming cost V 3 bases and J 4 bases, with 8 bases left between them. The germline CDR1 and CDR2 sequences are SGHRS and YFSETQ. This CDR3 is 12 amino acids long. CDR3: CASSWGRYEQYF. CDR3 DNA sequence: TGCGCCAGCAGCTGGGGACGGTACGAGCAGTACTTC.

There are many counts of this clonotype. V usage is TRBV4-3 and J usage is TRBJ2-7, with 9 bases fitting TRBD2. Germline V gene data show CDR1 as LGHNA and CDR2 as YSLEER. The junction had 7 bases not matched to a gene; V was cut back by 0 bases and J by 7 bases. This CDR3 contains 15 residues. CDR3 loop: CASSQEPSGTGEQYF. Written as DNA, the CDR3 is TGCGCCAGCAGCCAAGAACCTAGCGGGACGGGGGAGCAGTACTTC.

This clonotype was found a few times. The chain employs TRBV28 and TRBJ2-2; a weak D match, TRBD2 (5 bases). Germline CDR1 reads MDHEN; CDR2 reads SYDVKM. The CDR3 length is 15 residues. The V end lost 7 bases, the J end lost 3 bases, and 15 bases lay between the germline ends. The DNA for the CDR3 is TGTGCCAGCAAAATACTCGGGGAGTACACCGGGGAGCTGTTTTTT. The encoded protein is CASKILGEYTGELFF.

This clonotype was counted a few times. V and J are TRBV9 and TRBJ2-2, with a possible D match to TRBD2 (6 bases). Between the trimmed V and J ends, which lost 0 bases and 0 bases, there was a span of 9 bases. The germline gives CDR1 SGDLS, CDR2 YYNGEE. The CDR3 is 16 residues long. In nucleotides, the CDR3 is TGTGCCAGCAGCGTAGGTGGGGGGTCGAACACCGGGGAGCTGTTTTTT. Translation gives CASSVGGGSNTGELFF.